This T cell receptor (beta chain) was identified during a study of a mutant IDH1 vaccine in newly diagnosed glioma. Time point of the sample: week 5, during vaccination. The content of each vaccine dose was 300 ug of mutant IDH1 20-mer peptide, and topical imiquimod accompanied it. Only in-frame clones appear in the TCRdb table, and some are missing; sequencing was by immunoSEQ multiplex PCR. There are fewer than 70,000 clones in the sample; 90% occur only once, and about 4.6% lies in the top ten. Remarks on this clone: Its antigen remains unidentified.

This clonotype originated in a woman in her thirties or forties with glioma. The sequencing here drew on PBMCs, taken from a glioma patient whose treatment included an IDH1 peptide vaccine.

The CDR3 region has the DNA TGCGCCAGCAGCTTGGACAACCGGGACAGGGTATTCGAGACCCAGTACTTC. Amino acid sequence: CASSLDNRDRVFETQYF. The rearrangement uses TRBV5-1 and TRBJ2-5, with TRBD1 matching 9 bases. Germline CDR1 SGHRS, CDR2 YFSETQ. This CDR3 spans 17 amino acids. V was pared by 0 bases and J by 5 bases, with 11 bases of the junction left unmatched.